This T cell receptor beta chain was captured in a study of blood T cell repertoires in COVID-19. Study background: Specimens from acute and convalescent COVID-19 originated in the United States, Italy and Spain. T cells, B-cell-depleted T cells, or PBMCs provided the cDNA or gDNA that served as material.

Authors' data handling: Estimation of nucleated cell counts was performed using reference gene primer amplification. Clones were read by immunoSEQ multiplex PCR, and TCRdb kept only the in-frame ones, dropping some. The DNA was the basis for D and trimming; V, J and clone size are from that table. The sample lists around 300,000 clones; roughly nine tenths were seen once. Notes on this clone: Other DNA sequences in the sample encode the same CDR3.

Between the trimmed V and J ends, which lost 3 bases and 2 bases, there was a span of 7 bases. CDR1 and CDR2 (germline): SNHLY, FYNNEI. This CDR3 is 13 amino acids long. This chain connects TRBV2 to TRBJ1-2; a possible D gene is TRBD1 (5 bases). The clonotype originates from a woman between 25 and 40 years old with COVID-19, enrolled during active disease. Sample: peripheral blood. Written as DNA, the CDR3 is TGTGCCAGCAGTGACCAGGGAAACTATGGCTACACCTTC. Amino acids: CASSDQGNYGYTF.